A single sample is the source of the 18 T cell receptor beta chains below, sequenced in a study of blood T cell repertoires in COVID-19. TCRdb's table, derived via immunoSEQ multiplex PCR, lists solely in-frame clones and lacks some. The table includes tens of thousands of clones, about 76% detected once. Sequencing input: peripheral blood. Source of these receptors: a human donor in a cohort sampled during active COVID-19.

The chain uses TRBV10-3 and TRBJ2-7; D is ambiguous. The CDR3 is made up of 11 amino acids. Per germline, CDR1 ENHRY and CDR2 SYGVKD. V lost 4 bases to trimming and J lost 7 bases, with 8 bases between them. In nucleotides, the CDR3 is TGTGCCATCAGTGCCGGTCGTGAGCAGTACTTC. Translation gives CAISAGREQYF.

The chain recombines TRBV6-5 with TRBJ1-5; 9 nucleotides match TRBD1. J lost 2 bases, V lost 5 bases, and 4 bases had no gene match. CDR3 length equals 15 residues. From germline, CDR1 is MNHEY and CDR2 SVGAGI. The CDR3 here is CASSRRTGGNQPQHF. Written as DNA, the CDR3 is TGTGCCAGCAGTCGGAGGACAGGGGGCAATCAGCCCCAGCATTTT.

The chain recombines TRBV28 with TRBJ2-1; 9 nucleotides align to TRBD2. Germline CDR1 and CDR2: MDHEN and SYDVKM. Unmatched junction bases numbered 2, after V lost 7 bases and J lost 7 bases. The CDR3 covers 12 residues. The CDR3 bases are TGTGCCAGCACTAGCGGGACAAATGAGCAGTTCTTC. Encoded protein: CASTSGTNEQFF.

This chain joins TRBV27 and TRBJ1-1; D not certain. CDR3 length: 14 amino acids. CDR1 and CDR2 (germline): MNHEY, SMNVEV (reference sequence). The V gene lost 3 bases and the J gene lost 3 bases, with 11 bases spanning the gap. The CDR3 nucleotides read TGTGCCAGCAGTTTCGAGGGCTTCGACACTGAAGCTTTCTTT. Its translation: CASSFEGFDTEAFF.

This chain joins TRBV6-5 and TRBJ1-4, with 7 bases that match TRBD1. CDR1 is MNHEY and CDR2 is SVGAGI in the germline V gene. The CDR3 covers 15 residues. J gave up 10 bases and V 2 bases, and 10 bases lay outside the gene matches. CDR3: CASSYKWDSPGKLFF. The CDR3 DNA reads TGTGCCAGCAGTTACAAGTGGGACAGCCCGGGAAAACTGTTTTTT.

This clone was observed once. CDR3: CASSLPDTEAFF. CDR3 in DNA: TGCGCCAGCAGCTTGCCCGACACTGAAGCTTTCTTT. The rearrangement links TRBV5-1 to TRBJ1-1; D is undetermined. V was shortened by 1 base and J by 3 bases, with 4 bases between the two germline ends. This CDR3 spans 12 amino acids. Germline V lookup: CDR1 SGHRS, CDR2 YFSETQ.

This chain connects TRBV7-9 to TRBJ2-5, with D perhaps TRBD1 (5 bases). The V and J ends lost 0 bases and 4 bases respectively, with 15 bases between them. The length of the CDR3 is 16 residues. Looked up from germline, CDR1 is SEHNR and CDR2 is FQNEAQ (reference sequence). The CDR3 loop is CASSLALRRRGETQYF. CDR3 DNA: TGTGCCAGCAGCTTAGCTCTGCGGCGAAGGGGAGAGACCCAGTACTTC.

The chain carries TRBV19 and TRBJ1-5, with D possibly being TRBD1 (6 bases). This CDR3 has 15 amino acids. V dropped 7 bases and J dropped 7 bases, with 20 bases sitting between them. Germline V CDR1 and CDR2: LNHDA, SQIVND (reference sequence). CDR3 loop: CASTPNRDQGQPQHF. CDR3 DNA sequence: TGTGCCAGTACCCCAAACAGGGATCAGGGGCAGCCCCAGCATTTT.

V usage is TRBV12-3 or TRBV12-4 and J usage is TRBJ2-3; the match to TRBD2 covers 8 bases. This CDR3 is 13 amino acids long. V dropped 7 bases and J dropped 6; count of bases not matched to a gene: 6. The CDR3 loop is CASTRAGVDTQYF. Written as DNA, the CDR3 is TGTGCCAGCACTCGAGCGGGAGTCGATACGCAGTATTTT.

V is TRBV5-1 and J is TRBJ2-5; tentatively, D is TRBD1 (6 bases). The CDR3 consists of 13 residues. The V gene lost 3 bases and the J gene lost 4 bases, with 10 bases spanning the gap. Germline values: CDR1 SGHRS, CDR2 YFSETQ. This chain's CDR3 is CASSSQGGETQYF. CDR3 nucleotides: TGCGCCAGCAGCTCACAGGGTGGAGAGACCCAGTACTTC.

This clone came up once. The rearrangement links TRBV10-3 to TRBJ1-2, with 7 bases matching TRBD1. Trimming at V came to 4 bases and at J to 4 bases, leaving 6 bases not matched to a gene. The germline V gene encodes CDR1 ENHRY and CDR2 SYGVKD. This CDR3 region has 14 residues. DNA of the CDR3: TGTGCCATCAGTGGGGGACAGCCAGTCTATGGCTACACCTTC. This encodes CAISGGQPVYGYTF.

The count of this clone is one. The chain links TRBV28 to TRBJ2-3; possibly TRBD2 for D (5 bases). The CDR3 runs to 15 residues. V lost 6 bases to trimming and J lost 2 bases, with 15 bases between them. Germline loops: CDR1 MDHEN, CDR2 SYDVKM. The CDR3 protein is CASRPSGTNTDTQYF. The CDR3 DNA reads TGTGCCAGCAGGCCCTCGGGAACGAACACAGATACGCAGTATTTT. Complete variable domain (other parts from reference TRBV28 and TRBJ2-3): DVKVTQSSRYLVKRTGEKVFLECVQDMDHENMFWYRQDPGLGLRLIYFSYDVKMKEKGDIPEGYSVSREKKERFSLILESASTNQTSMYLCASRPSGTNTDTQYFGPGTRLTVL.

The sample holds one count of this clone. The chain has TRBV18 and TRBJ2-7; 14 bases fit TRBD2. The CDR3 covers 15 residues. Germline V gene sequence: CDR1 KGHSH, CDR2 LQKENI. The J segment lost 5 bases and the V segment lost 3 bases, leaving 3 bases of the junction unmatched. CDR3 sequence (DNA): TGTGCCAGCTCACCGGGACTAGCGGGAGTTAACGAGCAGTACTTC. Its protein is CASSPGLAGVNEQYF.

J is TRBJ2-5 and V is TRBV29-1, with 9 nucleotides matching TRBD2. Germline CDR1 and CDR2: SQVTM and ANQGSEA. V dropped 7 bases and J dropped 4; count of bases not matched to a gene: 16. This CDR3 has 16 amino acids. CDR3 DNA sequence: TGCAGCGGGTCCGCGGGAGGGCCTGGTTCGGGAGAGACCCAGTACTTC. Residues: CSGSAGGPGSGETQYF.

The chain carries TRBV24-1 and TRBJ2-1, with a weak D call TRBD2 (6 bases). CDR3 length: 15 residues. The V end lost 5 bases, the J end lost 7 bases, and 17 bases lay between the germline ends. Per germline, CDR1 KGHDR and CDR2 SFDVKD. CDR3 loop: CATSGAGGPGNEQFF. The CDR3 DNA follows: TGTGCCACCAGTGGAGCGGGTGGGCCAGGGAATGAGCAGTTCTTC.

The V and J genes are TRBV27 and TRBJ2-7; 10 bases match TRBD2. With V trimmed by 6 bases and J by 7 bases, 9 bases remained unmatched. Germline CDR1 is MNHEY and CDR2 is SMNVEV (reference sequence). The CDR3 has 14 amino acids. CDR3: CASSHLAGAGEQYF. The CDR3 coding sequence is TGTGCCAGCAGCCACCTAGCGGGAGCGGGTGAGCAGTACTTC.

The chain recombines TRBV29-1 with TRBJ2-2, with D maybe TRBD2 (5 bases). Trimming removed 6 bases at V and 4 bases at J, with 18 bases between. The CDR3 covers 15 residues. Per germline, CDR1 SQVTM and CDR2 ANQGSEA. In nucleotides, the CDR3 is TGCAGCGTCCGGGGAGCGTTTGTGCCCACCGGGGAGCTGTTTTTT. Its translation is CSVRGAFVPTGELFF.

This chain joins TRBV19 and TRBJ2-5; 11 bases fit TRBD1. CDR1 LNHDA and CDR2 SQIVND come from the germline V gene (reference sequence). The CDR3 is made up of 15 amino acids. V lost 3 bases to trimming and J lost 3 bases; unmatched junction nucleotides: 3. CDR3 sequence (DNA): TGTGCCAGTAGTATGGGACAGGGGGTGGAAGAGACCCAGTACTTC. Amino acid sequence: CASSMGQGVEETQYF.